The next 18 T cell receptor beta chains were all read from a single sample in a study of T cell responses to AZD1222 COVID-19 vaccine. Generated by immunoSEQ multiplex PCR, the TCRdb table keeps only in-frame clones and is missing some. The data contain 150,000 to 250,000 clones, over 85% of them singletons. This specimen consisted of peripheral blood, obtained 28 days after the second AZD1222 dose. These receptors all stem from an adult who received the AZD1222 COVID-19 vaccine.

J is TRBJ1-1 and V is TRBV6-5; D gene uncertain. V was trimmed by 7 bases and J by 5 bases, leaving 14 bases between them. CDR1 is MNHEY and CDR2 is SVGAGI in the germline V gene. The CDR3 is 13 amino acids. In nucleotides, the CDR3 is TGTGCCAGCATCCCCGGGCCTGGGACTGAAGCTTTCTTT. Translated: CASIPGPGTEAFF.

The chain links TRBV5-4 to TRBJ1-5, with D possibly TRBD1 on 5 matching bases. The CDR3 spans 15 residues. With 0 bases removed from V and 2 bases from J, the gap between germline ends came to 9 bases. Germline CDR1 and CDR2: SGHNT and YYREEE (reference sequence). Here the CDR3 reads CASSLGGRGNQPQHF. CDR3 coding DNA: TGTGCCAGCAGCTTGGGGGGGAGAGGCAATCAGCCCCAGCATTTT. The variable domain in full, with the rest retrieved from reference TRBV5-4 and TRBJ1-5, is ETGVTQSPTHLIKTRGQQVTLRCSSQSGHNTVSWYQQALGQGPQFIFQYYREEENGRGNFPPRFSGLQFPNYSSELNVNALELDDSALYLCASSLGGRGNQPQHFGDGTRLSIL.

In nucleotides, the CDR3 is TGTGCCAGCAGTTTCACAGCGGTTCGGGGCACAGATACGCAGTATTTT. It specifies CASSFTAVRGTDTQYF. The rearrangement links TRBV5-6 to TRBJ2-3, with a tentative D call TRBD2 (5 bases). Per germline, CDR1 SGHDT and CDR2 YYEEEE. V lost 5 bases to trimming and J lost 1 base, with 17 bases between them. CDR3 size: 16 residues.

The chain couples TRBV7-2 to TRBJ2-2, with TRBD1 identical over 7 bases. The CDR3 length is 14 residues. J was trimmed by 9 bases and V by 1 base; bases with no gene match: 5. The germline V gene has CDR1 SGHTA and CDR2 FQGNSA. In DNA, the CDR3 is TGTGCCAGCAGCTTAGGCAGGGGGATAAGGGAGCTGTTTTTT. Protein: CASSLGRGIRELFF.

The rearrangement joins TRBV7-2 to TRBJ2-2; D may be TRBD1 (6 bases). In germline, CDR1 is SGHTA, CDR2 FQGNSA. Trimming took 0 bases from V and 5 from J, leaving 13 bases between them. CDR3 length equals 16 residues. CDR3 nucleotide sequence: TGTGCCAGCAGCTTAGCCGCAGGGGTGACGACCGGGGAGCTGTTTTTT. This codes for CASSLAAGVTTGELFF.

The V call is TRBV3-1 (or the pseudogene TRBV3-2), the J call TRBJ2-5; D perhaps matches TRBD2 (5 bases). CDR3 length: 14 amino acids. The V end was cut by 4 bases, the J end by 4 bases, with 13 bases between. Germline assignment: CDR1 LGHDT and CDR2 YNNKEL (reference sequence). This chain's CDR3 is CASSPFEEVETQYF. The CDR3 DNA is TGTGCCAGCAGCCCATTCGAGGAGGTAGAGACCCAGTACTTC.

This clone was observed once. The V and J genes are TRBV6-1 and TRBJ2-2; possibly TRBD1 for D (6 bases). Per the germline V gene, CDR1 is MNHNS and CDR2 is SASEGT. Trimming cost V 5 bases and J 5 bases, with 15 bases left between them. The CDR3 totals 15 residues. CDR3 in DNA: TGTGCCAGCAGTTTTGAGGCAGGGGTAACCGGGGAGCTGTTTTTT. It encodes CASSFEAGVTGELFF.

The chain recombines TRBV28 with TRBJ2-7, with TRBD2 matching 8 bases. The CDR3 runs 15 residues. V was pared by 5 bases and J by 4 bases, with 10 bases of the junction left unmatched. From germline, CDR1 is MDHEN and CDR2 SYDVKM. The CDR3 is CASSILSGGQYEQYF. CDR3 DNA sequence: TGTGCCAGCAGTATACTCTCGGGGGGGCAATACGAGCAGTACTTC.

This clone was detected only once. The chain uses TRBV5-6 and TRBJ1-4; D call uncertain. The germline CDR1 and CDR2 sequences are SGHDT and YYEEEE. Trimming removed 2 bases at V and 8 bases at J, with 13 bases between. The CDR3 runs 14 residues. CDR3 protein: CASSFGLPDEKLFF. As DNA, the CDR3 is TGTGCCAGCAGCTTTGGCCTCCCCGACGAAAAACTGTTTTTT.

The genes are TRBV7-2 and TRBJ1-5; 7 nucleotides agree with TRBD1. Germline CDR1 SGHTA, CDR2 FQGNSA. V shed 5 bases, J shed 6 bases, and the junction held 10 bases outside the gene matches. This CDR3 is built from 15 residues. The CDR3 loop is CASSDGQAWSQPQHF. CDR3 nucleotide sequence: TGTGCCAGCAGCGACGGACAGGCTTGGAGTCAGCCCCAGCATTTT.

V usage is TRBV7-3 and J usage is TRBJ1-2, with D maybe TRBD1 (5 bases). V was cut by 8 bases and J by 1 base, with 32 bases left in between. This CDR3 comprises 20 residues. Germline CDR1 and CDR2: SGHTA and FQGTGA. The CDR3 bases are TGTGCCAGCCGCGTAACATCTGAGCTTTCCAGGATAGGGGTTAACTATGGCTACACCTTC. It codes for CASRVTSELSRIGVNYGYTF.

This rearrangement joins TRBV5-4 to TRBJ2-7, with TRBD2 identical over 8 bases. V trimming: 2 bases; J trimming: 5 bases; junction bases outside the gene matches: 6. The germline V gene encodes CDR1 SGHNT and CDR2 YYREEE (reference sequence). The CDR3 has 14 residues. Here the CDR3 DNA reads TGTGCCAGCAGCTTTGGGGCGGGGGGACACGAGCAGTACTTC. Protein sequence: CASSFGAGGHEQYF. The whole variable domain, remainder taken from reference TRBV5-4 and TRBJ2-7, is ETGVTQSPTHLIKTRGQQVTLRCSSQSGHNTVSWYQQALGQGPQFIFQYYREEENGRGNFPPRFSGLQFPNYSSELNVNALELDDSALYLCASSFGAGGHEQYFGPGTRLTVT.

This chain connects TRBV7-2 to TRBJ2-3; 7 bases fit TRBD1. The J segment lost 6 bases and the V segment lost 3 bases, leaving 6 bases of the junction unmatched. The V gene's germline CDR1 is SGHTA and CDR2 FQGNSA. This CDR3 contains 14 residues. The CDR3 coding sequence is TGTGCCAGCAGCTTGGTTCCACAGGGGGATACGCAGTATTTT. Translated: CASSLVPQGDTQYF.

The V call is TRBV24-1, the J call TRBJ1-5; TRBD1 aligns across 7 bases. V gave up 3 bases and J gave up 2 bases; unmatched junction bases: 6. Germline CDR1 KGHDR, CDR2 SFDVKD. The CDR3 loop spans 16 amino acids. The CDR3 is CATSDVRDRGNQPQHF. In DNA form, the CDR3 reads TGTGCCACCAGTGATGTCCGGGACAGAGGCAATCAGCCCCAGCATTTT.

The chain employs TRBV7-9 and TRBJ1-1; TRBD1 aligns across 8 bases. From germline, CDR1 is SEHNR and CDR2 FQNEAQ (reference sequence). The length of the CDR3 is 15 residues. V lost 2 bases and J lost 1; bases outside the gene matches: 3. The CDR3 spells CASSLNRGENTEAFF. CDR3 in DNA: TGTGCCAGCAGCTTAAACAGGGGGGAGAACACTGAAGCTTTCTTT.

The V gene is TRBV6-4, the J gene TRBJ2-1, with TRBD2 identical over 12 bases. CDR3 length: 15 residues. Trimming removed 0 bases from V and 9 bases from J; junction bases left unmatched: 3. Per germline, CDR1 MRHNA and CDR2 SNTAGT. The CDR3 nucleotides are TGTGCCAGCAGTGACTCGACTAGCGGGGGCAGTGAGCAGTTCTTC. Its protein product is CASSDSTSGGSEQFF.

The chain joins TRBV29-1 to TRBJ1-5, with D tentatively TRBD1 (5 bases). The CDR3 totals 12 residues. Germline V gives CDR1 SQVTM, CDR2 ANQGSEA. V dropped 4 bases and J dropped 4 bases, with 8 bases sitting between them. The chain's CDR3 is CSVVEGNQPQHF. CDR3 nucleotide sequence: TGCAGCGTTGTGGAGGGGAATCAGCCCCAGCATTTT.

The chain recombines TRBV30 with TRBJ1-2; tentative D call: TRBD1 (6 bases). This CDR3 has 14 amino acids. Per the germline V gene, CDR1 is GTSNPN and CDR2 is SVGIG (reference sequence). The V end lost 0 bases, the J end lost 2 bases, and 10 bases lay between the germline ends. Here the CDR3 reads CAWSVQGHNYGYTF. The CDR3 bases are TGTGCCTGGAGTGTACAGGGTCACAACTATGGCTACACCTTC.